A selection of T cell receptor beta chains follows, all from one sample in a study of beta chain features in type 1 diabetes. Sequencing used immunoSEQ multiplex PCR; TCRdb keeps in-frame clones, though not all of them. The sample contains about 44,000 clones, approximately 70% of which appear only once. Sequenced: Tregs from blood. These receptors all come from a woman between 18 and 29 years old with type 1 diabetes. Both conserved end residues are part of each CDR3. Some rows mark clone size as missing; the rest say once, few, many or name a class of expanded clone.

clone_size v_call cdr3_aa
. TRBV19 CASRRDTGELFF
. TRBV11-2 CASSLVTGATNEKLFF
. TRBV6-4 CASSDFGGLRNEQFF
once TRBV5-4 CASRTQGVDYGYTF
. TRBV6-5 CASTSGQGAFSGYTF
. TRBV30 CAWNGGLSYNEQFF
few TRBV10-3 CAISDRGLGYTF
. TRBV5-1 CASSSLGGADQPQHF
few TRBV6-6 CASSYFGGSYGYTF
. TRBV19 CASSFGGPDIQYF
. TRBV9 CASSVAPAGGRNEQFF
. TRBV30 CAWSSTMNQPQHF
once TRBV5-4 CASSWGLRSSRVQETQYF
few TRBV19 CASNRDANTGELFF
few TRBV4-2 CASSRGRVDEKLFF
. TRBV5-6 CASSLDRMNSPLHF
. TRBV5-1 CASSPGLSEAFF
few TRBV29-1 CSAMRPPSSYNEQFF
. TRBV7-2 CASSPGLAQETQYF